The clone carrying this T cell receptor (beta chain) was observed many times. Its antigen remains unidentified. The sample comes from a study of breast tumors, draining lymph nodes, adjacent tissues. The V gene lost 10 bases and the J gene lost 3 bases, with 22 bases spanning the gap. The CDR3 is 15 amino acids. Germline CDR1 and CDR2: MNHEY and SVGAGI. One entry per CDR3 protein, called by TCRdb with MiXCR from the multiplex PCR reads. Counted here are 180,000 or so distinct CDR3 sequences, more than 25% occurring once; the ten biggest clones make up around 4%. The lymph nodes were axillary draining lymph nodes from breast cancer patients. General study results and limits: Luminal-like breast cancer showed significantly greater tumor-nontumor repertoire similarity than basal-like breast cancer did.

This TCR derives from a female donor with breast cancer. Some clones in this sample may be carry-over from other donors' samples. This chain links TRBV6-5 with TRBJ2-7; either TRBD1 or TRBD2 may supply D (6 bases each). The sample was axillary lymph node tissue. CDR3 nucleotides: TGTGCCACCCCCTGGGCTTCGGGGGCGGGCTACGAGCAGTACTTC. It specifies CATPWASGAGYEQYF.